The 10 T cell receptor beta chains below were found in one sample sequenced in a study of cytomegalovirus exposure and HLA in healthy donors. 60 Vbeta and 13 Jbeta primers were used in PCR. Using immunoSEQ multiplex PCR, the repertoire was profiled, and TCRdb retains in-frame clones only, with some absent. Of about 240,000 clones in the sample, about 86% were seen once. The sequenced sample consisted of PBMCs. The receptors were sampled from a woman aged 60-70 years in good health and CMV-seropositive.

J is TRBJ1-6 and V is TRBV7-6; 7 bases line up with TRBD1. The V segment lost 2 bases and the J segment 7 bases; nucleotides outside the gene matches: 2. The germline V gene encodes CDR1 SGHVS and CDR2 FNYEAQ. The CDR3 totals 14 residues. The CDR3 spells CASSLRQGNSPLHF. The CDR3 nucleotides read TGTGCCAGCAGCTTAAGACAGGGCAATTCACCCCTCCACTTT.

The rearrangement joins TRBV5-1 to TRBJ1-1; D is uncertain. The V gene lost 2 bases and the J gene lost 0 bases, with 8 bases spanning the gap. There are 14 residues in the CDR3. Germline V lookup: CDR1 SGHRS, CDR2 YFSETQ. Here the CDR3 reads CASSLKQMNTEAFF. As DNA, the CDR3 is TGCGCCAGCAGCTTAAAACAAATGAACACTGAAGCTTTCTTT.

The chain is built from TRBV15 and TRBJ2-5; weak D call: TRBD1 (6 bases). This CDR3 spans 15 amino acids. V gave up 5 bases and J gave up 4 bases, with 17 bases separating them. Germline V CDR1 and CDR2: LNHNV, YYDKDF (reference sequence). This CDR3 reads CATSSRDTSLETQYF. DNA of the CDR3: TGTGCCACCAGCTCCCGGGACACCTCTCTAGAGACCCAGTACTTC.

This clone appeared once. V gene TRBV2 combines with J gene TRBJ1-4; the match to TRBD1 covers 7 bases. The germline V gene encodes CDR1 SNHLY and CDR2 FYNNEI. The trim removed 4 bases at V and 10 bases at J, leaving 6 bases unmatched. There are 13 residues in the CDR3. CDR3 coding DNA: TGTGCCAGCAGTGTCGACAGGGACGGAAAACTGTTTTTT. It translates to CASSVDRDGKLFF. Full variable domain (rest looked up from reference TRBV2 and TRBJ1-4): EPEVTQTPSHQVTQMGQEVILRCVPISNHLYFYWYRQILGQKVEFLVSFYNNEISEKSEIFDDQFSVERPDGSNFTLKIRSTKLEDSAMYFCASSVDRDGKLFFGSGTQLSVL.

This clone has more than one count but fewer than ten. The rearrangement links TRBV4-2 to TRBJ1-2; 12 bases line up with TRBD1. The CDR3 covers 15 residues. V lost 1 base and J lost 7; bases outside the gene matches: 4. Germline CDR1 LGHNA, CDR2 YNFKEQ. The CDR3 loop is CASSQAGQGAFGYTF. In nucleotides, the CDR3 is TGTGCCAGCAGCCAAGCGGGACAGGGGGCTTTTGGCTACACCTTC.

The CDR3 reads CATVGQPNTEAFF. The DNA of the CDR3 is TGTGCCACCGTGGGACAGCCAAACACTGAAGCTTTCTTT. This chain connects TRBV2 to TRBJ1-1; TRBD1 aligns across 7 bases. The CDR3 is made up of 13 amino acids. Germline trimming cut 10 bases from V and 2 bases from J; bases unmatched to any gene: 7. CDR1 is SNHLY and CDR2 is FYNNEI in the germline V gene.

The rearrangement joins TRBV25-1 to TRBJ2-1, with 11 bases aligning to TRBD1. The CDR3 runs to 16 residues. The germline CDR1 and CDR2 sequences are MGHDK and SYGVNS. V lost 6 bases and J lost 1; bases outside the gene matches: 5. CDR3 in amino acids: CASSAGQGASYNEQFF. In DNA form, the CDR3 reads TGTGCCAGCAGCGCTGGACAGGGGGCTTCCTACAATGAGCAGTTCTTC.

The chain couples TRBV7-9 to TRBJ1-1; D might be TRBD1 (6 bases). Germline V gene data show CDR1 as SEHNR and CDR2 as FQNEAQ (reference sequence). The CDR3 has 14 residues. V lost 6 bases and J lost 1, with 12 bases in between. The CDR3 spells CASRDRGQNTEAFF. The CDR3 region has the DNA TGTGCCAGCAGGGATCGGGGACAGAACACTGAAGCTTTCTTT.

This chain links TRBV2 with TRBJ1-4; no reliable D call. The CDR3 is 15 residues long. The germline CDR1 and CDR2 sequences are SNHLY and FYNNEI. V dropped 7 bases and J dropped 2 bases, with 14 bases sitting between them. The CDR3 spells CASNPPDGTNEKLFF. CDR3 sequence (DNA): TGTGCCAGCAACCCACCCGACGGGACTAATGAAAAACTGTTTTTT.

The chain links TRBV2 to TRBJ2-3; D may be TRBD1 (6 bases). The germline V gene has CDR1 SNHLY and CDR2 FYNNEI. The CDR3 length is 13 residues. Between the trimmed V and J ends, which lost 7 bases and 4 bases, there was a span of 12 bases. The CDR3 is CASTWGRSDTQYF. The DNA of the CDR3 is TGTGCCAGCACTTGGGGGCGGTCAGATACGCAGTATTTT.